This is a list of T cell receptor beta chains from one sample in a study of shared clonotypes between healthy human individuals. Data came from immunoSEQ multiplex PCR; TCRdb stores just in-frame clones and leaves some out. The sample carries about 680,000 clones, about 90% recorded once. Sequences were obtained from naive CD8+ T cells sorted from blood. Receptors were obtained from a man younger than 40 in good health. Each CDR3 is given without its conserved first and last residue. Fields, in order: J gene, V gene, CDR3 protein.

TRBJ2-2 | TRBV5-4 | ASSLISGETGELF
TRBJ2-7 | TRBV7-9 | ASSPEDSIYEQY
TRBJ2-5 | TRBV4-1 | ASSPRLGGGETQY
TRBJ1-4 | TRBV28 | ASTLLQGTNEKLF
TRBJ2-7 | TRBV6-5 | ASSATSGGTYEQY
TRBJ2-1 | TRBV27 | ASSLHGTIKEVFEQF
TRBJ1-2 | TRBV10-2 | ASSVEPTFFNYGYT
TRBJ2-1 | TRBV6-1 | ASSVTQGYEQF
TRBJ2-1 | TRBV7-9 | ASSLETRGRSTYNEQF
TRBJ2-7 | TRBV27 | ASSPGSFPYEQY
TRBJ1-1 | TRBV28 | ASSPRLGVAEAF
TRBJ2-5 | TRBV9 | ASSAGSGKRETQY
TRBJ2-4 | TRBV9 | ASAGASDIQY
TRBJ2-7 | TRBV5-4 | ASSFIFASEQY
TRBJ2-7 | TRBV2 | ASSERGPLEQY
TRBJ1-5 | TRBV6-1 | ASTQGDLSNQPQH
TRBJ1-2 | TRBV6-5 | ASSYRPGYNYGYT
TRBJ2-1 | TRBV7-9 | ASRPPSGSINEQF
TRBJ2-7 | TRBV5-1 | ASAYYEQY
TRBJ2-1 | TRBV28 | AIRLAGLYNEQF
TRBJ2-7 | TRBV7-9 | ASSSRREVDEQY
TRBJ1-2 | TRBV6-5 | ASSIHPLVGYT
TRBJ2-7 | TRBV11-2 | ASSLGDYEQY
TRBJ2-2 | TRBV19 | ASTITGTGRLDTGELF
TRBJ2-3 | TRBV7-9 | ASSFYGNRGHTDTQY
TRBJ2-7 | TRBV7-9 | ASSSGGRYEQY
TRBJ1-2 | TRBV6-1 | ASSDLDRDYGYT
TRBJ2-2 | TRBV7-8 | ASSLLAGVGRAGELF
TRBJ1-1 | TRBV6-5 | ASSGAGWAF
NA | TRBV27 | ASISTSGMGEQY
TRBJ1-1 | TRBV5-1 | ASSLKEAQHSRAF
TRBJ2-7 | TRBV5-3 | ARSLIPPSGSYEQY
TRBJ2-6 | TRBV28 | ASSSDSPSGANVLT
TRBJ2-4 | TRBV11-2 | ASRKGGQGRNIQY
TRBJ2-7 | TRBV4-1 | ASSQGWTGDGSSYEQY
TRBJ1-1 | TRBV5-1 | ASSSSEGSTEAF
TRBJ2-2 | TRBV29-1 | SVLAGGPGELF
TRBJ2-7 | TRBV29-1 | SVEVRLAGTYEQY
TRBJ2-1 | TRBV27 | ASSLSSGRNPYNEQF
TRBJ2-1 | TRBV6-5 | ASSFSLGGGYNEQF